This is a list of T cell receptor beta chains from one sample in a study of HIV-infected patients and healthy controls. TCRdb processed the 5' RACE reads anew with MiXCR; each CDR3 protein has one entry. Found here are 60,000 to 75,000 distinct CDR3 sequences, about 17% of them singletons; the top ten hold about 6%. The sample taken for sequencing was CD4+ T cells from blood. Receptor source: a human donor in good health. Each CDR3 is given with its conserved first and last residue.

J gene | V gene | CDR3 protein
TRBJ2-3 | TRBV9 | CASSEGPDTQYF
TRBJ2-6 | TRBV7-2 | CASSLRTVFGANVLTF
TRBJ2-7 | TRBV2 | CATSQRLRGAYEQYF
TRBJ2-1 | TRBV6-2/TRBV6-3 | CATHPWRDRINEQFF
TRBJ2-3 | TRBV14 | CASSQDTYYRGWSTDTQYF
TRBJ1-2 | TRBV30 | CAWSRQGPNYGYTF
TRBJ1-1 | TRBV12-5 | CASGLGQGRAFF
TRBJ1-1 | TRBV11-3 | CASSEGHLANTEAFF
TRBJ2-5 | TRBV5-1 | CASSLQLPQETQYF
TRBJ2-1 | TRBV7-2 | CASSPGGLPNEQFF
TRBJ2-5 | TRBV19 | CASSIELRGTQYF
TRBJ2-3 | TRBV20-1 | CSARDPGQGRTDTQYF
TRBJ2-4 | TRBV28 | CASGPGENIQYF
TRBJ1-1 | TRBV29-1 | CSGQGNSEAFF
TRBJ2-1 | TRBV7-2 | CASSLALALATEQFF
TRBJ2-7 | TRBV7-9 | CASSVGGTVGEQYF
TRBJ2-5 | TRBV12-3/TRBV12-4 | CASSSGRSGNDRETQYF
TRBJ2-2 | TRBV5-1 | CASSLVGGPGELFF
TRBJ2-1 | TRBV3-1 | CASSRQDRDYNEQFF
TRBJ2-1 | TRBV13 | CASSLWPYNEQFF
TRBJ2-3 | TRBV6-2/TRBV6-3 | CASERASTDTQYF
TRBJ1-2 | TRBV11-3 | CASSSPRTSGYTF
TRBJ2-3 | TRBV18 | CASSPPRSTDTQYF
TRBJ2-7 | TRBV20-1 | CSARGRRGGSSYEQYF
TRBJ1-6 | TRBV7-2 | CASSPLQGLPPRNSPLHF
TRBJ2-3 | TRBV5-1 | CASSPRGVADTQYF
TRBJ2-7 | TRBV11-2 | CASSPGLAAQYF
TRBJ1-1 | TRBV7-9 | CASSSRGSEAFF
TRBJ1-1 | TRBV20-1 | CSAPRTGGRGTEAFF
TRBJ1-2 | TRBV29-1 | CSVPARGSTIYGYTF
TRBJ2-3 | TRBV7-9 | CASSSTGIRRQDTQYF
TRBJ2-4 | TRBV30 | CAWSYSGTPKNIQYF
TRBJ1-1 | TRBV5-5 | CASSLAPLGGNTEAFF
TRBJ2-6 | TRBV6-2/TRBV6-3 | CASSYGQSSGANVLTF
TRBJ2-3 | TRBV4-3 | CASSQDGGGRGTQYF
TRBJ1-5 | TRBV6-6 | CASSYEGASNQPQHF
TRBJ1-6 | TRBV12-3/TRBV12-4 | CASSSTRHSPLHF
TRBJ1-1 | TRBV5-1 | CASTRTGGNMWVNTEAFF
TRBJ1-5 | TRBV28 | CAIRTGGKNQPQHF
TRBJ2-3 | TRBV29-1 | CSVDARRTDTQYF
TRBJ1-5 | TRBV6-1 | CASRKGQGDNQPQHF
TRBJ2-3 | TRBV2 | CAGKTSNTDTQYF
TRBJ2-3 | TRBV11-2 | CASSHSTKTPGLAGGWIRTDTQYF
TRBJ1-5 | TRBV12-3/TRBV12-4 | CASRLSGAQQPQHF
TRBJ2-3 | TRBV9 | CASSLRQGRTDTQYF
TRBJ2-1 | TRBV12-5 | CADSGDGSYNEQFF